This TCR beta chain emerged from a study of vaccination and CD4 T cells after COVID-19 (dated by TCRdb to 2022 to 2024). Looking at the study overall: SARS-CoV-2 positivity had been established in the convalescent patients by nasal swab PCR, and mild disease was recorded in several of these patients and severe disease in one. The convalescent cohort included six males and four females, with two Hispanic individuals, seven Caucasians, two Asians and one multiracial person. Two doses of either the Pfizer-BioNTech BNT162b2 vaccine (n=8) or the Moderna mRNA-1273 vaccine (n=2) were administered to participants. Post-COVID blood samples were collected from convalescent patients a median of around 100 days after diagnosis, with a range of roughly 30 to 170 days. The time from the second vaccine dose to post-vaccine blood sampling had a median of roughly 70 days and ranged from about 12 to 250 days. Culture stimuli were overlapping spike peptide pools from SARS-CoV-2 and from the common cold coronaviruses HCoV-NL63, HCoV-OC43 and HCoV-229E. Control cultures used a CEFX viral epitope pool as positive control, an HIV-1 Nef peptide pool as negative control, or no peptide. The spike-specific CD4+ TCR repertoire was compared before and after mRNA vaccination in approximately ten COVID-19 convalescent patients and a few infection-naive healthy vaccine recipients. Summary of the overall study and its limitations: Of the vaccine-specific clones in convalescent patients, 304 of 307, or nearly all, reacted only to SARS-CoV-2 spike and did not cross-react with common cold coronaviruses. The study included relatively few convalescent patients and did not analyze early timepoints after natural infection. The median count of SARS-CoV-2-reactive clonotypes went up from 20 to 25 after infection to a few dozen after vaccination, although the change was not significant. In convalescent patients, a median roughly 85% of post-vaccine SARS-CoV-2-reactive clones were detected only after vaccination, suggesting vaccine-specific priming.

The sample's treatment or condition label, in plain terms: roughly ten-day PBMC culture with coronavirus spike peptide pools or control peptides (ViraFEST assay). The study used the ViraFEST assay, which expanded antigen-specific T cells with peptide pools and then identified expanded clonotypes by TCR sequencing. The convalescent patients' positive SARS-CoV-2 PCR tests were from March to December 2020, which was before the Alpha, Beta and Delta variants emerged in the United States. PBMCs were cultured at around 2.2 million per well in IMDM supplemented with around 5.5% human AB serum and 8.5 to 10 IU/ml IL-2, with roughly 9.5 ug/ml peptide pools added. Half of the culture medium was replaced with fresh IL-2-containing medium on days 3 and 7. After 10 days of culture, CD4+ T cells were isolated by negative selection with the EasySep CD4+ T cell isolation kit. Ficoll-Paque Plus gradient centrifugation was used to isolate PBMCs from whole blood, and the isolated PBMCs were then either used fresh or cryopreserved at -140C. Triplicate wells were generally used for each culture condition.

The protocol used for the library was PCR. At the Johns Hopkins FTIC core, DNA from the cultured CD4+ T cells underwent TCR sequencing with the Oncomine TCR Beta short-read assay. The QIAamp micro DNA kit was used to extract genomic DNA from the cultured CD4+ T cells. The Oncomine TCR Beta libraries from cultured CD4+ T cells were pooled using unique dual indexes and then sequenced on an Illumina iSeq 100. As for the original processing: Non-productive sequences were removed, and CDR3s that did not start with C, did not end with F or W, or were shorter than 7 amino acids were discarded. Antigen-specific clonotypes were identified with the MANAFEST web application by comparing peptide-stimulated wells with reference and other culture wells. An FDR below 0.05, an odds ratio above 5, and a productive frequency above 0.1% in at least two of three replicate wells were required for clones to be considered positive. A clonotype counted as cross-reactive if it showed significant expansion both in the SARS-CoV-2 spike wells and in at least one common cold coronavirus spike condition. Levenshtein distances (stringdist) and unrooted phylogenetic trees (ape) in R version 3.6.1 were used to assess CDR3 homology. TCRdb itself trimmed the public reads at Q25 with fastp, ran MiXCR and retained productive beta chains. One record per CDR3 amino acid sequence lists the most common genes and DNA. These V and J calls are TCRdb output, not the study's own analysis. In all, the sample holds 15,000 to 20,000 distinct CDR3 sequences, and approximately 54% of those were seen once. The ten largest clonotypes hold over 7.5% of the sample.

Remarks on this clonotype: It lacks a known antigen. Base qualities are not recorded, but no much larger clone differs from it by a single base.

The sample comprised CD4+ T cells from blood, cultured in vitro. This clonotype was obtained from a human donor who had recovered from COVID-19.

The CDR3 reads CASRKTGWDYGYTF. The DNA sequence is given as TGTGCCAGCAGGAAGACAGGGTGGGACTATGGCTACACCTTC. The rearrangement combines TRBV27 with TRBJ1-2, with TRBD1 matching 7 junction bases. CDR1 and CDR2 are drawn from the germline V gene (reference sequence): MNHEY, SMNVEV. Spanning cysteine to phenylalanine, the CDR3 consists of 14 amino acids. Solely the CDR3 DNA is kept, with 42 bases framed from the first base. V is trimmed back by 6 bases and J by 3 bases, and the junction contains 7 bases that no gene match accounts for.